Sequencing of this TCR beta chain was carried out in a study of TIL therapy for anti-PD-1-resistant metastatic lung cancer. Whole-study context: Half of patients were current or former smokers.

This was the immunoSEQ v3 assay. Sequencing was performed with immunoSEQ multiplex PCR; in TCRdb, only in-frame clones are kept and a portion is missing. Found here are 36,000 or so clones, about 70% of them singletons; the top ten hold 4.5% to 6%. Time point described: pre-treatment sample, taken before nivolumab and TIL therapy. V trimming: 6 bases; J trimming: 7 bases; junction bases outside the gene matches: 8. The CDR3 is 14 residues long. CDR1 is LGHNA and CDR2 is YSLEER in the germline V gene. The source of this sequence is a person between 25 and 79 years old with non-small cell lung cancer. This chain connects TRBV4-3 to TRBJ2-1; 8 bases map to TRBD2. The specimen comprised blood, sampled at baseline. CDR3 protein: CASRVGRAWNEQFF. CDR3 DNA sequence: TGCGCCAGCAGGGTCGGGAGGGCCTGGAATGAGCAGTTCTTC.